This T cell receptor beta chain was found in a study of T cells in Graves' hyperthyroidism and ophthalmopathy. Amplification of TCR beta CDR3 regions was performed using RNA transcripts as template. A set of HTBI primers served as the primers for a first-round RT-PCR of the TCR CDR3. Each CDR3 protein is one row after TCRdb ran MiXCR on the multiplex PCR reads. This sample has 620,000 or so distinct CDR3 sequences, with more than 12% found just once. The germline V gene encodes CDR1 ENHRY and CDR2 SYGVKD. The CDR3 totals 11 residues. V was cut by 4 bases and J by 4 bases, with 4 bases left in between.

The chain recombines TRBV10-3 with TRBJ2-5; D not resolved. The receptor was isolated from a woman between 50 and 59 years old with Graves' ophthalmopathy. The sequencing input was blood. CDR3 sequence: CAISAAETQYF. The CDR3 DNA reads TGTGCCATCAGTGCCGCAGAGACCCAGTACTTC.